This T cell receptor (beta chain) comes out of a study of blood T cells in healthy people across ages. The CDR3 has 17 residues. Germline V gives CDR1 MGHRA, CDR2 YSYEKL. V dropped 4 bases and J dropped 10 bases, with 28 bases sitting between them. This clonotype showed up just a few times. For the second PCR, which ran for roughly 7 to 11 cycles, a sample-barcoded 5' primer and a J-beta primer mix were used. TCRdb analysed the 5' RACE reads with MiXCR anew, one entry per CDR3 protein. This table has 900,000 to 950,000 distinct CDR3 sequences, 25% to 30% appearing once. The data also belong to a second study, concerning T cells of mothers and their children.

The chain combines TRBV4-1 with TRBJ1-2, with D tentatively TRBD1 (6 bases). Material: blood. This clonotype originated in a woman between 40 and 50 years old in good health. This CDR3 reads CASSRPRGGREEGFYTF. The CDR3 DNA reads TGCGCCAGCAGCCGACCAAGGGGGGGGCGCGAAGAAGGATTCTACACCTTC.